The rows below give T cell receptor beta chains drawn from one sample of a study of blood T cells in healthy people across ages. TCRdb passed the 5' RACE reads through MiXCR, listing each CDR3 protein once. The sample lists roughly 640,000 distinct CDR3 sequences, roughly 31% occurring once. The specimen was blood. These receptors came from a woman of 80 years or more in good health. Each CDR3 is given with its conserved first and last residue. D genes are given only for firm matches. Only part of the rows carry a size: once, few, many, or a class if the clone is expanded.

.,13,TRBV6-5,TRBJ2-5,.,TGTGCCAGCAGTTCGGGACAAGTATACGGGCAGTACTTC,CASSSGQVYGQYF
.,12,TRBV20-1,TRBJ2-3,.,TGCAGTGCTAGTCTGCTAGCGCGCGAGCAGTACTTT,CSASLLAREQYF
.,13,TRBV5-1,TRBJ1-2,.,TGCGCCAGCAGCGCAACATCGTACGATGGCTACACCTTC,CASSATSYDGYTF
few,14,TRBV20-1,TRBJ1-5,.,TGCAGTGCTAACAATAGGGCAGGCGGGCAGCCCCAGCATTTT,CSANNRAGGQPQHF
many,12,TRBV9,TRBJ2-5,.,TGTGCCAGCACCACCCAGGAGGAGACCCAGTACTTC,CASTTQEETQYF
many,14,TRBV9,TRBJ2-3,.,TGTGCCAGCAGCGACATGCCTAGCACAGATACGCAGTATTTT,CASSDMPSTDTQYF
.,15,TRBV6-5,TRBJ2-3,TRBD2,TGTGCCAGCAGTTCGGGAAGCGGGAGTTCAGATACGCAGTATTTT,CASSSGSGSSDTQYF
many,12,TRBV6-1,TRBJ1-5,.,TGTGCCACCAGTCTTAGCAATCAGCCCCAGCATTTT,CATSLSNQPQHF
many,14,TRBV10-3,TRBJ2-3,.,TGTGCCATCAGTGGGGCCTCAGGGGCAGATACGCAGTATTTT,CAISGASGADTQYF
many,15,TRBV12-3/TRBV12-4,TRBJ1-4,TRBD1,TGTGCCAGTAGCCCTCCGGGACAGGGCGGTGAAAAACTGTTTTTT,CASSPPGQGGEKLFF
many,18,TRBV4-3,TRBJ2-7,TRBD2,TGCGCCAGCAGCCAATTTCTAGCGGGGGGGAGATTCTCCTACGAGCAGTACTTC,CASSQFLAGGRFSYEQYF
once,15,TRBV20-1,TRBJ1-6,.,TGCAGTGCTAGAGACCTTCGCGACAGTAATTCACCCCTCCACTTT,CSARDLRDSNSPLHF
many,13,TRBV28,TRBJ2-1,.,TGTGCCAGCAGTACTTTTGGCTACAATGAGCAGTTCTTC,CASSTFGYNEQFF
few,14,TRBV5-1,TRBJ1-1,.,TGCGCCAGCAGCTTGGGGGGGGTCGGCACTGAAGCTTTCTTT,CASSLGGVGTEAFF
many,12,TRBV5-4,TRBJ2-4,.,TGTGCCAGCAGCTTTATCCACGGAGAGCAGTACTTC,CASSFIHGEQYF
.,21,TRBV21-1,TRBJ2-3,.,TGTGCCAGCAGCAACAGACTAGCGGCTAATAGGGCCATTGATGACACAGATACGCAGTATTTT,CASSNRLAANRAIDDTDTQYF
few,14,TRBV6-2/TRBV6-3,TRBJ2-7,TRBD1,TGTGCCAGCAGTATAGGACAGGGATACAATGAGCAGTACTTC,CASSIGQGYNEQYF
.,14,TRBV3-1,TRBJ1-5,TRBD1,TGTGCCAGCAGCCAAGCAGGGGGCGGGCAGCCCCAGCATTTT,CASSQAGGGQPQHF
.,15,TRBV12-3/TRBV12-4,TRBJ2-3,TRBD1,TGTGCCAGCAGTCTGGACAGGGGGAGAGCAGATGCGGAGTATTTT,CASSLDRGRADAEYF
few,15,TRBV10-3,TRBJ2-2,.,TGTGCCACCTCGGAGGGGGCCCTGAACACCGGGGAGCTGTTTTTT,CATSEGALNTGELFF
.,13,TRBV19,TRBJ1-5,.,TGTGCCAGTAGTATAACAGGGACTCAGCCCCAGCATTTT,CASSITGTQPQHF
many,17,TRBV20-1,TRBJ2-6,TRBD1,TGCAGTGCTAGAGTTCACAGGGGCTTATCCGGGGCCAACGTCCTGACTTTC,CSARVHRGLSGANVLTF
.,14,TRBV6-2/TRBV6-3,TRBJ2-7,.,TGTGCCAGCTCAAAGGGGAGCTCCTACAATGAGCAGTACTTC,CASSKGSSYNEQYF
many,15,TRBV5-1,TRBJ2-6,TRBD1,TGTGCCAGCAGCTTACAGGGGGCTGGGGCCAACGTCCTGACTTTC,CASSLQGAGANVLTF
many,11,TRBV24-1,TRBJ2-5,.,TGTGCCACCAGTGATCGACAGACCCAGTACTTC,CATSDRQTQYF
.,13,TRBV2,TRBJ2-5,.,TGTGCCAGCAGCCAGGGGTTGAACGACGTGCAGTACTTC,CASSQGLNDVQYF
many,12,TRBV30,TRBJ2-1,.,TGTGCCTGGAGTCCCTACTCGGGGGAGCAGTTCTTC,CAWSPYSGEQFF
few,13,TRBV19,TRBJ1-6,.,TGTGCCAGTACCGAGACGGTGAATTCACCCCTCCACTTT,CASTETVNSPLHF
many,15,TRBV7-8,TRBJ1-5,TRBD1,TGTGCCAGCAGCCGACCGGGACAGGGTAATCAGCCCCAGCATTTT,CASSRPGQGNQPQHF
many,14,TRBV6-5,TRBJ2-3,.,TGTGCCAGCACCCGAGGGGGGAACACAGATACGCAGTATTTT,CASTRGGNTDTQYF